Given below is one TCR beta chain in context. A much bigger clone sits one base away, suggesting this may be a read error. Repertoires were generated with immunoSEQ multiplex PCR, while TCRdb's copy carries only in-frame clones and drops some. The sample yields roughly 100,000 clones, around 80% seen once. These data originate in a study of cytotoxic CD8 clonotypes in ibrutinib-treated CLL. Study-level background: Response material was collected after a median around 12 months of treatment, range 6 to 36.

This sequence was found in a human donor with chronic lymphocytic leukemia. Sequencing was performed on PBMCs, taken after 12 months of ibrutinib treatment.

The chain's CDR3 is CASSRAGGGEDEKLFF. In DNA form, the CDR3 reads TGTGCCAGCAGCAGGGCAGGCGGTGGGGAAGATGAAAAACTGTTTTTT. The chain couples TRBV7-1 to TRBJ1-4, with D unclear. TRBV7-1 has ORF status, its function being uncertain. The CDR3 loop spans 16 amino acids. V was clipped by 5 bases and J by 6 bases, with 19 bases between them.